Following are 18 T cell receptor beta chains from one sample sequenced in a study of blood T cell repertoires in COVID-19. TCRdb's copy holds only in-frame clones and misses some; the assay was immunoSEQ multiplex PCR. The sample has roughly 94,000 clones, 70% to 85% seen once; the top ten hold roughly 25%. Sequencing was performed on peripheral blood. Source of these receptors: a man aged 55 to 70 with acute or convalescent COVID-19.

The chain uses TRBV18 and TRBJ1-6; TRBD1 might be the D (5 bases). CDR1 KGHSH and CDR2 LQKENI come from the germline V gene. The CDR3 loop spans 12 amino acids. Trimming removed 6 bases at V and 7 bases at J, with 7 bases between. CDR3 sequence: CASSRDNSPLHF. The CDR3 DNA reads as TGTGCCAGCTCGCGGGACAATTCACCCCTCCACTTT.

V usage is TRBV19 and J usage is TRBJ1-1; 7 bases agree with TRBD1. CDR3 length equals 15 residues. V dropped 5 bases and J dropped 6; count of bases not matched to a gene: 12. CDR1 and CDR2 from the germline V gene are LNHDA and SQIVND (reference sequence). CDR3 in DNA: TGTGCCAGTAGTCCAAGACAGGGACGATACGCTGAAGCTTTCTTT. Amino acids: CASSPRQGRYAEAFF.

This CDR3 reads CASSWTGEETQYF. The CDR3 nucleotides are TGCGCCAGCAGCTGGACAGGAGAAGAGACCCAGTACTTC. The chain has TRBV5-1 and TRBJ2-5; 7 nucleotides line up with TRBD1. The germline gives CDR1 SGHRS, CDR2 YFSETQ. V dropped 3 bases and J dropped 3; count of bases not matched to a gene: 2. The CDR3 runs to 13 residues.

The chain uses TRBV28 and TRBJ1-5, with a tentative D call TRBD1 (6 bases). The germline gives CDR1 MDHEN, CDR2 SYDVKM. The CDR3 has 13 amino acids. V gave up 8 bases and J gave up 5 bases, with 13 bases separating them. The CDR3 is CASEQGSDQPQHF. The CDR3 DNA is TGTGCCAGCGAACAGGGATCAGATCAGCCCCAGCATTTT.

CDR3 DNA: TGTGCCAGCAGTTACCCGGGGACAGGGGTTCGCTACACCTTC. Amino acids: CASSYPGTGVRYTF. The genes are TRBV6-2 or TRBV6-3 and TRBJ1-2, with 10 nucleotides matching TRBD1. Trimming took 2 bases from V and 9 from J; bases not matched to a gene: 6. The CDR3 consists of 14 residues. CDR1 and CDR2 from the germline V gene are MNHEY and SVGEGT.

The CDR3 sequence is CATSRKGQGSNEQFF. The CDR3 nucleotides are TGTGCCACCAGCAGAAAGGGACAGGGCTCCAATGAGCAGTTCTTC. The chain couples TRBV15 to TRBJ2-1; 9 bases are shared with TRBD1. This CDR3 comprises 15 residues. From germline, CDR1 is LNHNV and CDR2 YYDKDF (reference sequence). V lost 2 bases, J lost 6 bases, and 5 bases stayed unmatched.

The J gene is TRBJ1-1, the V gene TRBV14; maybe TRBD1 (5 bases). CDR3 length: 16 amino acids. Trimming stripped 2 bases from V and 2 bases from J, with 15 bases between. Germline CDR1 SGHDN, CDR2 FVKESK. CDR3 residues: CASSQRAGWDNTEAFF. CDR3 bases: TGTGCCAGCAGCCAAAGGGCAGGGTGGGATAACACTGAAGCTTTCTTT.

This chain connects TRBV4-1 to TRBJ2-3; 15 nucleotides agree with TRBD2. CDR1 and CDR2 from the germline V gene are MGHRA and YSYEKL. Unmatched junction bases numbered 4, after V lost 0 bases and J lost 6 bases. The CDR3 runs to 17 residues. CDR3 sequence: CASSQDNGLAGGDTQYF. The DNA of the CDR3 is TGCGCCAGCAGCCAAGATAACGGACTAGCGGGGGGGGATACGCAGTATTTT.

This clone has only one observation. The chain employs TRBV5-1 and TRBJ2-2; possibly TRBD2 for D (6 bases). The CDR3 totals 15 residues. Trimming cost V 7 bases and J 1 base, with 14 bases left between them. CDR1 SGHRS and CDR2 YFSETQ come from the germline V gene. The CDR3 sequence: CASSSAQGNTGELFF. CDR3 bases: TGCGCCAGCTCTAGCGCGCAGGGGAACACCGGGGAGCTGTTTTTT.

The genes are TRBV29-1 and TRBJ2-3; 8 bases match TRBD2. The CDR3 consists of 15 residues. The V segment lost 3 bases and the J segment 9 bases; nucleotides outside the gene matches: 14. The V gene's germline CDR1 is SQVTM and CDR2 ANQGSEA. CDR3 nucleotides: TGCAGCGTTGACGGTACGGCGGGGGGAAGGGAGACGCAGTATTTT. It yields the protein CSVDGTAGGRETQYF.

The chain recombines TRBV5-1 with TRBJ2-5; D gene unclear. From germline, CDR1 is SGHRS and CDR2 YFSETQ. The CDR3 is 14 amino acids. V gave up 8 bases and J gave up 0 bases, with 14 bases separating them. CDR3 sequence: CASRLELYQETQYF. The CDR3 nucleotides are TGCGCCAGTCGCCTTGAACTTTACCAAGAGACCCAGTACTTC.

This chain links TRBV28 with TRBJ1-5, with a tentative D call TRBD1 (6 bases). V lost 5 bases, J lost 7 bases, and 15 bases lay in between. Germline values: CDR1 MDHEN, CDR2 SYDVKM. CDR3 length equals 14 residues. The CDR3 DNA is TGTGCCAGCAGTCCTACCCTACAGGGACAGCCCCAGCATTTT. Translated, it gives CASSPTLQGQPQHF. Combining the CDR3 with reference TRBV28 and TRBJ1-5 gives the whole variable domain DVKVTQSSRYLVKRTGEKVFLECVQDMDHENMFWYRQDPGLGLRLIYFSYDVKMKEKGDIPEGYSVSREKKERFSLILESASTNQTSMYLCASSPTLQGQPQHFGDGTRLSIL.

The genes are TRBV6-2 or TRBV6-3 and TRBJ2-7, with D perhaps matching TRBD1 (5 bases). This CDR3 spans 14 amino acids. Looked up from germline, CDR1 is MNHEY and CDR2 is SVGEGT. Between the trimmed V and J ends, which lost 3 bases and 1 base, there was a span of 10 bases. CDR3 region: CASSYAQGSYEQYF. The CDR3 DNA reads TGTGCCAGCAGTTATGCCCAGGGATCCTACGAGCAGTACTTC.

The chain recombines TRBV19 with TRBJ1-5; D is perhaps TRBD1 (6 bases). Germline CDR1 reads LNHDA; CDR2 reads SQIVND (reference sequence). The CDR3 extends over 18 amino acids. The ends were cut back, 4 bases at V and 0 bases at J, with 19 bases in the middle. The CDR3 DNA follows: TGTGCCAGTAGTACTGAGATAGCGGGGGCATATAGCAATCAGCCCCAGCATTTT. Its protein is CASSTEIAGAYSNQPQHF.

As to this clone: Its ends do not fully match the called genes, so a read error is possible. The V call is TRBV2, the J call TRBJ1-4; 8 nucleotides line up with TRBD1. The germline V gene encodes CDR1 SNHLY and CDR2 FYNNEI. The CDR3 contains 11 residues. CDR3 loop: CASGNTGGGTF. The CDR3 bases are TGTGCCAGCGGAAATACAGGGGGAGGCACTTTT. Full variable domain (rest looked up from reference TRBV2 and TRBJ1-4): EPEVTQTPSHQVTQMGQEVILRCVPISNHLYFYWYRQILGQKVEFLVSFYNNEISEKSEIFDDQFSVERPDGSNFTLKIRSTKLEDSAMYFCASGNTGGGTFGSGTQLSVL.

The gene calls are TRBV7-2 and TRBJ1-1; TRBD1 agrees at 12 bases. This CDR3 is 15 amino acids long. With V trimmed by 2 bases and J by 7 bases, 5 bases remained unmatched. The germline V gene encodes CDR1 SGHTA and CDR2 FQGNSA. The CDR3 DNA follows: TGTGCCAGCAGCTTAAGGGGACAGGGGGCGAGTGAAGCTTTCTTT. Its protein is CASSLRGQGASEAFF.

The genes are TRBV6-6 and TRBJ2-7; TRBD2 aligns across 10 bases. The germline V gene has CDR1 MNHNY and CDR2 SVGAGI (reference sequence). J was trimmed by 2 bases and V by 5 bases; bases with no gene match: 0. The CDR3 covers 13 residues. The CDR3 bases are TGTGCCAGCAGTCTAGCGGGGGCCTACGAGCAGTACGTC. This gives the protein CASSLAGAYEQYV.

The V gene is TRBV19, the J gene TRBJ1-5; possible D gene TRBD1, 5 bases. Trimming removed 7 bases at V and 4 bases at J, with 14 bases between. The V gene's germline CDR1 is LNHDA and CDR2 SQIVND (reference sequence). This CDR3 contains 14 residues. The CDR3 loop reads CASTTRQTNQPQHF. In DNA, the CDR3 is TGTGCCAGTACCACCAGACAGACAAATCAGCCCCAGCATTTT.